This TCR beta chain emerged from a study of shared clonotypes between healthy human individuals. General study points: Genetic and exposure-history diversity was limited by the few donors. The generation probabilities recorded for non-shared clonotypes fell below those of clonotypes shared by all four donors.

V lost 0 bases to trimming and J lost 3 bases, with 14 bases between them. The CDR3 runs to 16 residues. Looked up from germline, CDR1 is SEHNR and CDR2 is FQNEAQ (reference sequence). Sorted-subset replicate PCR reactions were performed with 200 ng DNA, corresponding to roughly 27,000 T cell genomes. Libraries were prepared by immunoSEQ multiplex PCR; TCRdb keeps only in-frame clonotypes and omits some of them. Among millions of clones listed, just over 90% were seen once. On this clone: What it binds is unknown.

The sequencing input was naive CD4+ T cells sorted from blood. The subset is: CD45RA+ positively selected. The V call is TRBV7-9, the J call TRBJ1-1; D remains ambiguous. This sequence originates from a man younger than 35 in good health. CDR3 sequence: CASSLALGRVDTEAFF. CDR3 in DNA: TGTGCCAGCAGCTTAGCGCTAGGGCGCGTAGACACTGAAGCTTTCTTT.